This T cell receptor (beta chain) was documented in a study of T cell responses to AZD1222 COVID-19 vaccine. Method: immunoSEQ multiplex PCR; TCRdb's copy keeps in-frame clones and lacks some. The profile shows over 150,000 clones, just over 90% of them singletons. This clone is a singleton in its sample. Its antigen is undetermined. Whole-study findings and limits: Clonal diversity was possibly underestimated, and the donors were mostly white British, with more females.

The ends were cut back, 1 base at V and 4 bases at J, with 6 bases in the middle. CDR3 size: 13 residues. Looked up from germline, CDR1 is SGHNT and CDR2 is YENEEA. This TCR derives from an adult in good health. Specimen: peripheral blood, collected on day 0 of AZD1222 vaccination. The V and J genes are TRBV11-3 and TRBJ2-3; D call uncertain. CDR3 sequence: CASSLGVADTQYF. CDR3 nucleotides: TGTGCCAGCAGCTTAGGGGTAGCAGATACGCAGTATTTT.